Described below is a single T cell receptor beta chain sequence and its context. What it binds is unknown. TCRdb's table, derived via immunoSEQ multiplex PCR, lists solely in-frame clones and lacks some. The data contain around 80,000 clones, roughly 89% of them singletons. The data derive from a study of OX40 agonist ivuxolimab in advanced cancers. Overall study context: Patients receiving dose escalation had hepatocellular carcinoma, melanoma, renal cell or head and neck cancer.

Study results and caveats: In general, CD8+ T cells held more expanded clones than CD4+ did, on average. Circulating CD4+ and CD8+ T cells showed clonal expansion by week 6 at 0.1 to 3.0 mg/kg.

The CDR3 is made up of 17 amino acids. V shed 7 bases and J shed 3 bases, with 22 bases lying between them. Germline V gives CDR1 LNHDA, CDR2 SQIVND (reference sequence). V gene TRBV19 combines with J gene TRBJ1-3, with D hard to call. This TCR was sampled from an adult with an advanced solid tumor such as melanoma, head and neck, liver or kidney cancer. This material consisted of CD4+ or CD8+ T cells sorted from blood, taken in a trial of the OX40 agonist ivuxolimab. The CDR3 nucleotides are TGTGCCAGTACCCAACCCTCGGATCCTTCCTATGGAAACACCATATATTTT. Translating it yields CASTQPSDPSYGNTIYF.